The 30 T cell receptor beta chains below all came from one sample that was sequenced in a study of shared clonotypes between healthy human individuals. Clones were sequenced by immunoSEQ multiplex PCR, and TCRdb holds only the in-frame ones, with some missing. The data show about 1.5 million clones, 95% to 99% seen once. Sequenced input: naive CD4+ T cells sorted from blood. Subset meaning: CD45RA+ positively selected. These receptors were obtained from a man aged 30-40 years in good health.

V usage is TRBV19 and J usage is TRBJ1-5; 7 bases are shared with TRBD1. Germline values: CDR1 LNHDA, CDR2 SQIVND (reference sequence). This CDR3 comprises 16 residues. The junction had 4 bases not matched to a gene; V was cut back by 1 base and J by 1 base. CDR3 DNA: TGTGCCAGTAGTATAGTCCCGACAGGGAGCAATCAGCCCCAGCATTTT. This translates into CASSIVPTGSNQPQHF.

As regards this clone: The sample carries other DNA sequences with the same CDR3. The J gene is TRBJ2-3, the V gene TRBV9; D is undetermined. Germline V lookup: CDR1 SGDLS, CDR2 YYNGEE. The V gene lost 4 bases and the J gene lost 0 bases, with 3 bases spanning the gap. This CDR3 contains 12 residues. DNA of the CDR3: TGTGCCAGCAGCCGGAGCACAGATACGCAGTATTTT. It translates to CASSRSTDTQYF.

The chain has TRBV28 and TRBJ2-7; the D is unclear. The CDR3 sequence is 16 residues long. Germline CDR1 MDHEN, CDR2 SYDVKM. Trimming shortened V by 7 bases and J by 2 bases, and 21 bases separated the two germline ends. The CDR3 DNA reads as TGTGCCAGCACTCCATGGCCGACACCGATCCCCTACGAGCAGTACTTC. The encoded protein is CASTPWPTPIPYEQYF.

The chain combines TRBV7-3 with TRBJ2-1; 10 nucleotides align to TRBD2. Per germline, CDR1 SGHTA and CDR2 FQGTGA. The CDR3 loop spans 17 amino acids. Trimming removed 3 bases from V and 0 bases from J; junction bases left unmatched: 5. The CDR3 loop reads CASSFWASGSSYNEQFF. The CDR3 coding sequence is TGTGCCAGCAGCTTCTGGGCTAGCGGGAGCTCCTACAATGAGCAGTTCTTC.

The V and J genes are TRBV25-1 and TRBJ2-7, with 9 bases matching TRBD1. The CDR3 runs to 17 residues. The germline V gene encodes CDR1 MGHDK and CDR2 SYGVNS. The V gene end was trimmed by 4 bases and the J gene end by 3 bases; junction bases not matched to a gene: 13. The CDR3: CASSGPFPGQGGYEQYF. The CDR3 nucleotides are TGTGCCAGCAGTGGACCCTTCCCGGGACAGGGTGGCTACGAGCAGTACTTC.

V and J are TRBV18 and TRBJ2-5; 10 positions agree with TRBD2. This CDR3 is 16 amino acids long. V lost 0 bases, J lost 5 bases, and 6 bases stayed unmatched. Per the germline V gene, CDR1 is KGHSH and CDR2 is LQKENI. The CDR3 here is CASSPPSGRHFETQYF. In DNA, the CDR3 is TGTGCCAGCTCACCACCTAGCGGGAGGCATTTTGAGACCCAGTACTTC.

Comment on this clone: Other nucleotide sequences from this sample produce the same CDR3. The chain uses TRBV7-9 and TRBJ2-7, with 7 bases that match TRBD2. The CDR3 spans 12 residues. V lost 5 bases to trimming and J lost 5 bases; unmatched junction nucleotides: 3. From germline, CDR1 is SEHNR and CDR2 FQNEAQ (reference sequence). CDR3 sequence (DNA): TGTGCCAGCAGCCTGGGGAGGGACGAGCAGTACTTC. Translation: CASSLGRDEQYF.

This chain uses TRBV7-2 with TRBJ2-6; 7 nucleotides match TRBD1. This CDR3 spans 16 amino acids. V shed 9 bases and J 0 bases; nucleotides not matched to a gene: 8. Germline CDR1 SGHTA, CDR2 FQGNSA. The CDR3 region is CARRDSQNSGANVLTF. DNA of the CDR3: TGTGCCAGAAGGGACAGCCAGAACTCTGGGGCCAACGTCCTGACTTTC.

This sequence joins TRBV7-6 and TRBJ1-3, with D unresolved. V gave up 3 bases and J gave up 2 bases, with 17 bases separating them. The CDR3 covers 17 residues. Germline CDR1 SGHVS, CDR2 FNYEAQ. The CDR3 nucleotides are TGTGCCAGCAGCTTTAGCCTGTCGGGCAGAACTGGAAACACCATATATTTT. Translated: CASSFSLSGRTGNTIYF.

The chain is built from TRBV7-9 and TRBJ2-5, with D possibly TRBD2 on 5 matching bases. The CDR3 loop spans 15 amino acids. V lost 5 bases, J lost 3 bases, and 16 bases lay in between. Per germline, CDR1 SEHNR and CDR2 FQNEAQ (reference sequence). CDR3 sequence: CASSQYRLGEETQYF. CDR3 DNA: TGTGCCAGCAGCCAATACCGGCTCGGGGAAGAGACCCAGTACTTC.

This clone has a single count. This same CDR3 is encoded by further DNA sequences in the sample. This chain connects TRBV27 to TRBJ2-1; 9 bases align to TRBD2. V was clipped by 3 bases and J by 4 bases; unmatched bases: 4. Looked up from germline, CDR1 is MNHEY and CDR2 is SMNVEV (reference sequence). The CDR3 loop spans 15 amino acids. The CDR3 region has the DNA TGTGCCAGCAGTTTGGCGGGAGGGCTTTACAATGAGCAGTTCTTC. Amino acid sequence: CASSLAGGLYNEQFF.

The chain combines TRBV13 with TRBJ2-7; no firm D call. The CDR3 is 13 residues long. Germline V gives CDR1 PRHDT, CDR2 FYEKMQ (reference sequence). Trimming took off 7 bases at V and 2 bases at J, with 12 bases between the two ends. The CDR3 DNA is TGTGCCAGCAAGGTCAGAATGACCTACGAGCAGTACTTC. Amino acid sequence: CASKVRMTYEQYF.

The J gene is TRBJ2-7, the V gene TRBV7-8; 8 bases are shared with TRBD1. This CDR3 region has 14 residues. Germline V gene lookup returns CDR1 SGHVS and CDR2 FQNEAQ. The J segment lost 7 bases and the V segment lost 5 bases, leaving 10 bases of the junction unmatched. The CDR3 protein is CASSLRTGLREQYF. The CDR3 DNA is TGTGCCAGCAGCCTGAGGACAGGGCTAAGGGAGCAGTACTTC.

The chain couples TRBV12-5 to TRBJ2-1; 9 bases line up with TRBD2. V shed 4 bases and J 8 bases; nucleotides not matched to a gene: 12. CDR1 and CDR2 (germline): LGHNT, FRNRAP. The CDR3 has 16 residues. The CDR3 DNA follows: TGTGCTAGTGGTTGGGATCTTAGCGGGAGCCGGGATGAGCAGTTCTTC. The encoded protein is CASGWDLSGSRDEQFF.

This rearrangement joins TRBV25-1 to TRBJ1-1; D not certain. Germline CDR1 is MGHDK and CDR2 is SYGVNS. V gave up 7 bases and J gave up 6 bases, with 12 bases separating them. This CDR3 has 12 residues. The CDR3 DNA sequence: TGTGCCAGCATTGGCCCTGGGGCTGAAGCTTTCTTT. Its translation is CASIGPGAEAFF.

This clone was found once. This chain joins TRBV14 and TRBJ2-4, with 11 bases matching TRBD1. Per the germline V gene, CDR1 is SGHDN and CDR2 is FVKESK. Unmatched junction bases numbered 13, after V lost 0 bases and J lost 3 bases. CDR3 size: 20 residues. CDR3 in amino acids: CASSQEGRTGGQGGKNIQYF. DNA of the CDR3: TGTGCCAGCAGCCAAGAAGGGAGGACAGGGGGCCAAGGAGGCAAAAACATTCAGTACTTC.

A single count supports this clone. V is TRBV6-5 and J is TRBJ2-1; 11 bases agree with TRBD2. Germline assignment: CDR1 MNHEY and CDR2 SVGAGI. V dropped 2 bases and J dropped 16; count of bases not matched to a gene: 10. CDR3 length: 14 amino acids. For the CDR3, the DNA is TGTGCCAGCAGTTACGGGACTAGCGGAGCCGAGATTTTCTTC. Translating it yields CASSYGTSGAEIFF.

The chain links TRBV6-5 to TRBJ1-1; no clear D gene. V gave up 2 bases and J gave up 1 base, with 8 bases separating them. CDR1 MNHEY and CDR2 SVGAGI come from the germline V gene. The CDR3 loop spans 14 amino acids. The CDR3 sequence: CASSYGRANTEAFF. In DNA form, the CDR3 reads TGTGCCAGCAGTTACGGGAGGGCGAACACTGAAGCTTTCTTT.

The CDR3 sequence: CASSLRQPQHF. The CDR3 nucleotides are TGTGCCAGCAGCTTGCGTCAGCCCCAGCATTTT. The chain is built from TRBV5-8 and TRBJ1-5; D unresolved. The germline V gene encodes CDR1 SGHTS and CDR2 YDEGEE. The CDR3 sequence is 11 residues long. The ends were cut back, 1 base at V and 6 bases at J, with 2 bases in the middle.

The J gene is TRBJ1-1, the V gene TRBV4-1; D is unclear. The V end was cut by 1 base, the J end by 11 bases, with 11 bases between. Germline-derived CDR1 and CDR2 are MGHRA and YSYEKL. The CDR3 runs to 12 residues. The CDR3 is CASSQVGLTAFF. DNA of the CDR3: TGCGCCAGCAGCCAAGTTGGCCTTACGGCTTTCTTT.

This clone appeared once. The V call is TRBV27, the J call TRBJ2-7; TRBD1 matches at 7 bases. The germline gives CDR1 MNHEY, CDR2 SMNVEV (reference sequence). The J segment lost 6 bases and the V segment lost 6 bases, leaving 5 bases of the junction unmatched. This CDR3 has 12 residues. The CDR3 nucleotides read TGTGCCAGCAGACCTTCAGGGGGCGAGCAGTACTTC. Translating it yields CASRPSGGEQYF.

The CDR3 region has the DNA TGCGCCAGCAGCCAACGGACTACGCACTACAATGAGCAGTTCTTC. It yields the protein CASSQRTTHYNEQFF. This sequence joins TRBV4-3 and TRBJ2-1, with a weak D call TRBD2 (6 bases). The ends were cut back, 2 bases at V and 3 bases at J, with 11 bases in the middle. This CDR3 is 15 amino acids long. Germline assignment: CDR1 LGHNA and CDR2 YSLEER.

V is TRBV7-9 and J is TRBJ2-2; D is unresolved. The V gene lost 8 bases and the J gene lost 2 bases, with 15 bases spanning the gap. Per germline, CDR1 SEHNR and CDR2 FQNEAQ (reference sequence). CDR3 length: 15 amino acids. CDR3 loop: CASRPQKANTGELFF. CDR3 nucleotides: TGTGCCAGCCGCCCCCAGAAGGCTAACACCGGGGAGCTGTTTTTT.

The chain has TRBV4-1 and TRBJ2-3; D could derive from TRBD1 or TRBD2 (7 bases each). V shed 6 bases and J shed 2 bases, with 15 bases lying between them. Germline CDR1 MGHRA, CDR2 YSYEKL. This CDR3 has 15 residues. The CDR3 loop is CASRSQGGNTDTQYF. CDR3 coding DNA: TGCGCCAGCAGATCTCAGGGGGGGAACACAGATACGCAGTATTTT.

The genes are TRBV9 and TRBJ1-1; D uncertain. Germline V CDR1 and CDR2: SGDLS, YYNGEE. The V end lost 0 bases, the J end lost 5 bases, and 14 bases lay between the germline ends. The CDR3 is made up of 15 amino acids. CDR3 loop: CASSVDSRAGTEAFF. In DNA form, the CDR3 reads TGTGCCAGCAGCGTAGATTCTCGGGCCGGAACTGAAGCTTTCTTT.

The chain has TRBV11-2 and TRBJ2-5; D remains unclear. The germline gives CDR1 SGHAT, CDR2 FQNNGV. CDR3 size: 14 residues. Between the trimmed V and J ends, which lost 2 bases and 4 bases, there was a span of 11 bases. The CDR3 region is CASSLWTRIETQYF. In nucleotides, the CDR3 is TGTGCCAGCAGCTTATGGACCCGAATAGAGACCCAGTACTTC.

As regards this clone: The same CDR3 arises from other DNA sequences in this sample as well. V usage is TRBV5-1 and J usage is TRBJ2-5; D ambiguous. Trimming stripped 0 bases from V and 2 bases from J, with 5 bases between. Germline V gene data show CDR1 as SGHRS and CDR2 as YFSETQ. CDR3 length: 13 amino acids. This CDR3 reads CASSLGIQETQYF. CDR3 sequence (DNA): TGCGCCAGCAGCTTGGGCATTCAAGAGACCCAGTACTTC.

The CDR3 loop reads CASSSMSGSRSYNEQFF. The CDR3 DNA reads as TGTGCCAGCAGCTCAATGAGCGGGAGTAGGTCCTACAATGAGCAGTTCTTC. The rearrangement joins TRBV5-4 to TRBJ2-1, with TRBD2 identical over 8 bases. CDR1 SGHNT and CDR2 YYREEE come from the germline V gene (reference sequence). The CDR3 has 17 amino acids. Trimming cost V 3 bases and J 1 base; bases outside gene matches: 9.

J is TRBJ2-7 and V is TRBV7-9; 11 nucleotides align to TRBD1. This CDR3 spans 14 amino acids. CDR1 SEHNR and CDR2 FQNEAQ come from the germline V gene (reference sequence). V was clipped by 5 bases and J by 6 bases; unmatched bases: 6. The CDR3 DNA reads TGTGCCAGCAGCCCGGGAGGGACAGGGGGCGAGCAGTACTTC. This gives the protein CASSPGGTGGEQYF.

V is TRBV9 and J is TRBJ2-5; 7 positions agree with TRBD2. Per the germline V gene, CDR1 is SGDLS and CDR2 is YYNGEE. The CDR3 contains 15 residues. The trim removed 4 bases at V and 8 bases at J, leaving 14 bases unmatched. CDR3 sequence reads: CASSRLAARVGTQYF. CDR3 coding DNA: TGTGCCAGCAGCCGTCTAGCGGCTAGGGTGGGAACCCAGTACTTC. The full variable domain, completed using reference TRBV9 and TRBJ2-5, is DSGVTQTPKHLITATGQRVTLRCSPRSGDLSVYWYQQSLDQGLQFLIQYYNGEERAKGNILERFSAQQFPDLHSELNLSSLELGDSALYFCASSRLAARVGTQYFGPGTRLLVL.